This section outlines one T cell receptor (beta chain) sequence together with its context. This clonotype appeared a few times. The antigen this receptor binds is unknown. Base qualities were left out, and no much larger clone turns up one base away. The CDR3 has 17 amino acids, counting the end cysteine and phenylalanine. Just the 51-base CDR3 DNA is kept, in frame starting at base 1. The germline V gene provides CDR1 SGHTA and CDR2 FQGNSA. V gives up 1 base and J gives up 0 bases, and the segment between their germline ends measures 14 bases. Per the publication, the time point label means: pre-sensitization, week 0. Read against the paper, the sample's treatment or condition label means: therapeutic diphenylcyclopropenone sensitization with weekly scalp DPC. Unfractionated whole blood was collected in Tempus Blood RNA tubes, and total RNA was extracted from that blood. At every patch-test visit, the blood draw took place before the patch test was put on. Patients were eligible if aged 18 to 70, diagnosed with alopecia and judged suitable for DPC therapy, and pregnant patients were excluded.

This specimen comes from a study of human T cells and chemical hapten exposure (dated by TCRdb to the early 2020s). Some background on the complete study: For sensitization, 2% DPC in acetone was applied to a 2 cm by 2 cm area of upper inner arm skin. Weekly therapeutic DPC doses were additionally applied to the scalp of patients throughout the roughly 26-week study period. Patch testing was performed on the upper back with Finn chambers containing 0.01% DPC, and the patch tests were scored after 6 days according to International Contact Dermatitis Research Group standards. The patient cohort, mostly female, included alopecia areata with under or over 50% scalp involvement, alopecia totalis and alopecia universalis. Libraries were pooled for sequencing, and variation in per-sample TCR yields was attributed mainly to small differences in library volumes within the pool. This study followed changes in the peripheral blood TCR repertoire in vivo during primary and secondary sensitization of alopecia patients to the hapten diphenylcyclopropenone (DPC). Blood samples were taken from patients before sensitization (week 0) and at 2, 6 and about 24 weeks after DPC sensitization. Blood for TCR sequencing was provided by twenty-nine alopecia patients at one to four time points (pre-sensitization, 2, 6 and 24 weeks). For every blood RNA sample, sequencing covered both the TCR alpha and TCR beta chains. Beyond this particular receptor, the publication reports: Because every patient had alopecia, a presumed autoimmune disease, the patients' immune response might differ from that of healthy individuals. Patch test score was positively correlated with the number of PT1 expanded TCRs, with significance at thresholds 8, 16 and 32 but not at 4. No change with DPC sensitization was found in the number of TCRs above 1 in 1000 frequency, and no evidence of global repertoire structure alterations was found. Repeated subsampling changed both the strength of the expansion versus patch-test correlation and the threshold at which that correlation became significant. Compared with pre-sensitization or healthy control sets, expanded TCRs formed significantly more large CDR3 similarity clusters, which is consistent with antigen-driven responses.

Library preparation was by RACE. Sequencing took place on a NextSeq 500. During library preparation, unique molecular identifiers were attached to individual cDNA molecules so that TCRs could be counted in a quantitative, reproducible way. From the authors' description of their analysis: Samples had a median of about 96,000 TCRs, with a range from about 20,000 to 690,600. V, J and CDR3 annotation of the TCR reads was carried out using the Decombinator software suite. Every sample was subsampled to the same number of TCRs (28,000) for the PS versus PT1 abundance plots. TCRs were defined as expanded if absent before sensitization and observed at least eight times at the 2-week time point. TCRdb took the public reads, trimmed them with fastp at Q25, ran MiXCR for clone calling and kept in-frame beta chains. Each CDR3 protein gets just one entry, which takes the most common genes and DNA from the rows behind it. Clone size and V and J calls follow TCRdb, not the original study. This sample lists roughly 56,000 distinct CDR3 sequences; approximately 9.5% were detected once. The ten largest make up roughly 10% of the sample.

The starting material was whole blood, obtained in connection with sensitization to the hapten diphenylcyclopropenone (DPC). The receptor was derived from a woman aged 25 to 39 with alopecia areata. Some clones in this sample may be carry-over from other donors' samples. The V and J segments used are TRBV7-2 and TRBJ2-3, with the identity of the D gene unclear. The CDR3: CASSLVAGPASTDTQYF. The base sequence is TGTGCCAGCAGCTTAGTAGCTGGTCCAGCTAGCACAGATACGCAGTATTTT.